What follows is one T cell receptor (beta chain) and its context. Its cognate antigen is unknown. The sample comes from a study of regulatory T cells in long-lasting Graves disease. Study outcomes and limitations: The study found persistent patients shared more public clonotypes (roughly 2,600) than new patients (roughly 880).

The V gene's germline CDR1 is KGHSY and CDR2 FQNENV. The CDR3 length is 16 residues. J was trimmed by 5 bases and V by 0 bases; bases with no gene match: 6. In building TCR beta libraries, iRepertoire HTBI primers were used together with Arm-PCR of CDR3 regions. TCRdb passed the multiplex PCR reads through MiXCR, listing each CDR3 protein once. Of about 420,000 distinct CDR3 sequences listed, around 15% are singletons. Time point specified: newly diagnosed GD, antithyroid drugs for less than 3 months. Following extraction of RNA from PBMCs, that RNA was used to make the TCR library. This sample also belongs to another study, concerning T cells in Graves' hyperthyroidism and ophthalmopathy. Per that paper: Exclusion followed for patients with uncontrolled infection, other autoimmune disease, pregnancy or lactation. Clinical symptoms, serum thyroxine and TRAb, thyroid ultrasound and orbital computed tomography were used for the diagnoses. HTBI primers were the set used in a first-round RT-PCR of the TCR CDR3.

The clonotype comes from a woman in her late teens or twenties with Graves disease. Sequencing used peripheral blood mononuclear cells (PBMCs), obtained at new diagnosis, from a patient treated with antithyroid drugs. This chain connects TRBV16 to TRBJ1-5; TRBD1 aligns across 8 bases. CDR3: CASSQSDRAVDQPQHF. CDR3 DNA sequence: TGTGCCAGCAGCCAATCGGACAGGGCGGTTGATCAGCCCCAGCATTTT.